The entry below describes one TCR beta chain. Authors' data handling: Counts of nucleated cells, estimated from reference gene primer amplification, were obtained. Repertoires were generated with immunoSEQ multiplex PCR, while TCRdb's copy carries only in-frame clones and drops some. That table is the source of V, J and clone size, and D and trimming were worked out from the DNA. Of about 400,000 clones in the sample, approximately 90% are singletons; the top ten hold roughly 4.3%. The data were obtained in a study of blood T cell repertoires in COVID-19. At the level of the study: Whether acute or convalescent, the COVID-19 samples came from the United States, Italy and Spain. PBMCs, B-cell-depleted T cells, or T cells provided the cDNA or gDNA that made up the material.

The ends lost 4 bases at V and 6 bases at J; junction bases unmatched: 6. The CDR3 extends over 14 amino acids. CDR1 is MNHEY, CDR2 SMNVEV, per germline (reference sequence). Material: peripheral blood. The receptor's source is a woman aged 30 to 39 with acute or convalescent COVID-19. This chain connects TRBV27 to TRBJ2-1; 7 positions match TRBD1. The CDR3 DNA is TGTGCCAGCAGTTCGTCGAGGGGGCCCAATGAGCAGTTCTTC. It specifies CASSSSRGPNEQFF.